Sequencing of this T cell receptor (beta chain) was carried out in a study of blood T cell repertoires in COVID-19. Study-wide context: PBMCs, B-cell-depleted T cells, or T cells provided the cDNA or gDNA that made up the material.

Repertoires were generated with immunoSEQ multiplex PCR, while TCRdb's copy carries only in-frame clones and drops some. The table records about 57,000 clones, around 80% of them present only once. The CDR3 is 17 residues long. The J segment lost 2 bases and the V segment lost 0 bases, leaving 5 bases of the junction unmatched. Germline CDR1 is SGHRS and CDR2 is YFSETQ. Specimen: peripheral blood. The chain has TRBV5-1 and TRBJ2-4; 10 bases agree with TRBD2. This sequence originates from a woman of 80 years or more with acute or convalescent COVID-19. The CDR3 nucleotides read TGCGCCAGCAGCTTGGTTGCTAGCGGGGGAACCAAAAACATTCAGTACTTC. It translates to CASSLVASGGTKNIQYF.